This TCR beta chain was identified during a study of T cells in narcolepsy. This clone was counted only a few times. V dropped 2 bases and J dropped 6 bases, with 8 bases sitting between them. This CDR3 region has 13 residues. The germline gives CDR1 MNHNS, CDR2 SASEGT. Using immunoSEQ multiplex PCR, the repertoire was profiled, and TCRdb retains in-frame clones only, with some absent. The sample records tens of thousands of clones, under 85% being singletons. The sequencing sample was made of CD45RA- memory CD4+ T cells from PBMCs. The rearrangement joins TRBV6-1 to TRBJ1-5; D not certain. The TCR originated in a human donor with narcolepsy. DNA for the CDR3: TGTGCCAGCAGTGAAAGGCGATCTCAGCCCCAGCATTTT. Protein: CASSERRSQPQHF.